This T cell receptor (beta chain) was profiled in a study of control samples from healthy donors and cancer patients. Sequencing used immunoSEQ multiplex PCR; TCRdb keeps in-frame clones, though not all of them. Among tens of thousands of clones listed, about 88% were seen once. The specimen sequenced was PBMCs. The receptor's source is a man between 65 and 85 years old with lung cancer.

In DNA, the CDR3 is TGCAGCGTTGCGGGGGGGCCTAATGAAAAACTGTTTTTT. Translation gives CSVAGGPNEKLFF. The V call is TRBV29-1, the J call TRBJ1-4; D perhaps matches TRBD1 (6 bases). Germline V lookup: CDR1 SQVTM, CDR2 ANQGSEA. This CDR3 comprises 13 residues. V was clipped by 4 bases and J by 3 bases, with 9 bases between them. Based on the CDR3 plus reference TRBV29-1 and TRBJ1-4, the full variable domain is SAVISQKPSRDICQRGTSLTIQCQVDSQVTMMFWYRQQPGQSLTLIATANQGSEATYESGFVIDKFPISRPNLTFSTLTVSNMSPEDSSIYLCSVAGGPNEKLFFGSGTQLSVL.